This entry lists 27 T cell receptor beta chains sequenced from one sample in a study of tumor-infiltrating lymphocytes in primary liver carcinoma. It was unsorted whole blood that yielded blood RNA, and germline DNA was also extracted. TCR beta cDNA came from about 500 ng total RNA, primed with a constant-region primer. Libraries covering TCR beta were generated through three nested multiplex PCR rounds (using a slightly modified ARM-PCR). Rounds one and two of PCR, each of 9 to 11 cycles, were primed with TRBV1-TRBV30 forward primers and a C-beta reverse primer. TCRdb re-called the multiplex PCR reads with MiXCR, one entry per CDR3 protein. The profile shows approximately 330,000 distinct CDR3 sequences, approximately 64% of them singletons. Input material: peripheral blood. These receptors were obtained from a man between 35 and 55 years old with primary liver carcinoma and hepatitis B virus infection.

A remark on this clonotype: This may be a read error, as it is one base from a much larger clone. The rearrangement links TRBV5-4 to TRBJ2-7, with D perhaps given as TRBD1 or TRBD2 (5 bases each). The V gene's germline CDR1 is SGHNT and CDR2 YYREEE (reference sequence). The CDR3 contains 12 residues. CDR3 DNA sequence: TGTGACAGCAACAAAAGAGGGGACGAGCAGTACTTC. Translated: CDSNKRGDEQYF.

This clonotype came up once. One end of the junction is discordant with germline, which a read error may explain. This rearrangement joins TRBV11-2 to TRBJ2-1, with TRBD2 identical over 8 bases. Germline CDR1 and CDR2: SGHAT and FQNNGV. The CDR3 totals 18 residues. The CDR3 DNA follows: TGTGCCAGCAGCTCACTAGGACTATCGGGAGGGCGGGGCAATCAGCAGTTCTTC. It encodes CASSSLGLSGGRGNQQFF.

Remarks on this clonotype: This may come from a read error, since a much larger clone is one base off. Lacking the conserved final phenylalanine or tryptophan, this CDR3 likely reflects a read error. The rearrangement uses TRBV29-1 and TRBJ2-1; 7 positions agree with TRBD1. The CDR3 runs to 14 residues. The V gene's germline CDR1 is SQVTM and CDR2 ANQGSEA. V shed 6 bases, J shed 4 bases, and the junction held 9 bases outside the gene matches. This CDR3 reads CSVVTGAWYNEQFS. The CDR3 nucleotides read TGCAGCGTCGTAACAGGGGCCTGGTACAATGAGCAGTTCTCC.

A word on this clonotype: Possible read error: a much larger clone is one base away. CDR3: CASRPWTGTDTQYF. As DNA, the CDR3 is TGTGCCAGCAGACCCTGGACAGGGACAGATACGCAGTATTTT. This chain uses TRBV6-5 with TRBJ2-3, with 8 bases matching TRBD1. Trimming removed 6 bases from V and 3 bases from J; junction bases left unmatched: 5. Germline CDR1 and CDR2: MNHEY and SVGAGI. CDR3 length: 14 residues.

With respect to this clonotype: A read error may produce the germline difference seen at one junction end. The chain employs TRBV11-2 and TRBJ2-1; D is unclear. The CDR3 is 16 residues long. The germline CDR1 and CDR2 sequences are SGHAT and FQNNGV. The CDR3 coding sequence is TGTGCCAGCAGTTTAGAAAGTAGCTTGGAGTACAATGAACAGTTCTTC. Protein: CASSLESSLEYNEQFF.

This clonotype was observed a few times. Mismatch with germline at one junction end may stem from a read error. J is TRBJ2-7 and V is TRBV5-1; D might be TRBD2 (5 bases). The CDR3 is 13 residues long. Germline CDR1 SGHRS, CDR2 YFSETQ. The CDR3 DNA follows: TGTGCCAGCAGCTCCGGACTCTTCTACGAGCAGTACTTC. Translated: CASSSGLFYEQYF.

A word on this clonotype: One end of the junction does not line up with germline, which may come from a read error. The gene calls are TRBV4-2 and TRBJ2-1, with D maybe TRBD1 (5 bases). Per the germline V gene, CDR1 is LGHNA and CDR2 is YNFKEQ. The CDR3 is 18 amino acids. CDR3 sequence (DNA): TGTGCCTGCAGCCAAGACCAGGGTACTACCGGACGGGTAAATGAGCAGTTCTTC. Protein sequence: CACSQDQGTTGRVNEQFF.

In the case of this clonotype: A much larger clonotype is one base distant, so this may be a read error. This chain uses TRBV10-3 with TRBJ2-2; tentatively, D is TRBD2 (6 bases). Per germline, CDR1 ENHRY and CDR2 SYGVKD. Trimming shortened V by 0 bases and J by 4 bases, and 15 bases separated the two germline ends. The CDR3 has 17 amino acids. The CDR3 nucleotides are TGTGCCATCAGTGAGTCAACCCCCATGGGGGGCACCGGGGAGCTGTTTTTT. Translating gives CAISESTPMGGTGELFF.

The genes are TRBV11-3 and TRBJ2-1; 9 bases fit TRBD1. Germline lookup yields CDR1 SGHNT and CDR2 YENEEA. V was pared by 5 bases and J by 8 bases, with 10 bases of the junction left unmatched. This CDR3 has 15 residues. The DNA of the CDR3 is TGTGCCAGCAGCGACGGACAGGGGAGTGACGATGAGCAGTTCTTC. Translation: CASSDGQGSDDEQFF.

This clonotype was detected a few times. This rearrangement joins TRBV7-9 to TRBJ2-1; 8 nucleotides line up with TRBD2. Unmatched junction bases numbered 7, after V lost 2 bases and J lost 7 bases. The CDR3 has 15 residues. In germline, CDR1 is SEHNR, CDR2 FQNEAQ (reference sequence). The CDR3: CASSLRTSGYNEQFF. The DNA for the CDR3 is TGTGCCAGCAGCTTAAGAACTAGCGGTTATAATGAGCAGTTCTTC.

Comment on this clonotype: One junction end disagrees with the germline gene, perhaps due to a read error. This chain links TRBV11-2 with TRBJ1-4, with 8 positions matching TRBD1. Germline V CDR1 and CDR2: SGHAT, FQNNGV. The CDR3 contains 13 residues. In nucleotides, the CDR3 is TGTGCCAGCAGCACAGGGGGGAGGGAAAAACTGCTTTTT. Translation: CASSTGGREKLLF.

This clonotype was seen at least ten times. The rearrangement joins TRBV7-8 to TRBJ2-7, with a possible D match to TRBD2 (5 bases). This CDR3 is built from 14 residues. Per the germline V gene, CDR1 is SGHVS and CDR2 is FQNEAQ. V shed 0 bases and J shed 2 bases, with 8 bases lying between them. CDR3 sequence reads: CASSLAGVTYEQYF. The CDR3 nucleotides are TGTGCCAGCAGCTTAGCGGGAGTGACCTACGAGCAGTACTTC. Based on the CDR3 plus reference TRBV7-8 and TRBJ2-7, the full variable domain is GAGVSQSPRYKVAKRGQDVALRCDPISGHVSLFWYQQALGQGPEFLTYFQNEAQLDKSGLPSDRFFAERPEGSVSTLKIQRTQQEDSAVYLCASSLAGVTYEQYFGPGTRLTVT.

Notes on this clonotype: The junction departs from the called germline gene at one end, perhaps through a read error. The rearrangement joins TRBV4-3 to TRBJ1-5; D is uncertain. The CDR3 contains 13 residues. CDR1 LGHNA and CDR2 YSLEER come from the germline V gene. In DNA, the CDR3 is TGCGCCAGTAGCCAAGATCGCCAGCAGTCCCAGCATTTT. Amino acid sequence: CASSQDRQQSQHF.

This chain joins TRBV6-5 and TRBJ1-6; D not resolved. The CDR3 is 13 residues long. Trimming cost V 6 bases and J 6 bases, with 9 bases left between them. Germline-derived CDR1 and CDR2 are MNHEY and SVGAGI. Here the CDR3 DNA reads TGTGCCAGCAGAAGGGAAATTAATTCACCCCTCCACTTT. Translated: CASRREINSPLHF.

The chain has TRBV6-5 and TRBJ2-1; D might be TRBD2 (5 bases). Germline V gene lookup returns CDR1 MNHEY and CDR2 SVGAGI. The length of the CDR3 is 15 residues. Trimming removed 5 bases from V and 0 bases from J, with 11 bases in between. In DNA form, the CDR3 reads TGTGCCAGCAGTGGACTCCCCCGCTCCTACAATGAGCAGTTCTTC. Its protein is CASSGLPRSYNEQFF.

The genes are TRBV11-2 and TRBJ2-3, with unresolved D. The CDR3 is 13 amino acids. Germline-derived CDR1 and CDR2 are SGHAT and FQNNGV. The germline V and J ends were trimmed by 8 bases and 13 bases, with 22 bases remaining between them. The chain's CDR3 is CASGPGVRDIKYF. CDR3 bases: TGTGCCAGCGGCCCAGGAGTGAGAGATATAAAGTATTTT.

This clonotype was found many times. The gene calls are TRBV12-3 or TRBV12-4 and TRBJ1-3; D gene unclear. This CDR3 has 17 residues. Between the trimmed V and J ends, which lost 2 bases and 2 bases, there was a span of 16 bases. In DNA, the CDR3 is TGTGCCAGCAGTTTAAGCGCGCAGCGCCGGACTGGAAACACCATATATTTT. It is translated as CASSLSAQRRTGNTIYF.

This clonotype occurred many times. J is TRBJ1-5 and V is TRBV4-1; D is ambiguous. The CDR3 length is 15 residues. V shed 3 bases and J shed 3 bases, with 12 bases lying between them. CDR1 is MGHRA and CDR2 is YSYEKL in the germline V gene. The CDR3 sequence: CASSHRSNLNQPQHF. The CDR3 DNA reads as TGCGCCAGCAGCCATCGCAGTAACCTCAATCAGCCCCAGCATTTT.

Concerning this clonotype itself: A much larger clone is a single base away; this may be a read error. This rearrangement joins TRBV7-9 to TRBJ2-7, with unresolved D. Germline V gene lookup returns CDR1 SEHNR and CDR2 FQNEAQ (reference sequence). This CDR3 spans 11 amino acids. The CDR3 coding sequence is TGTACCAGCAGCTTGGGGTTCGAGCAGTACTTC. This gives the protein CTSSLGFEQYF.

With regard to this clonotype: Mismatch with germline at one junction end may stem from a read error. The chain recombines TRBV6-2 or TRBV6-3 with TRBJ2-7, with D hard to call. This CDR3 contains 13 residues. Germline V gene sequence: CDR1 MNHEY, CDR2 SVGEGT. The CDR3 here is CASNYSTNYEQYF. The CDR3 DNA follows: TGTGCCAGTAATTACTCGACCAACTACGAGCAGTATTTC.

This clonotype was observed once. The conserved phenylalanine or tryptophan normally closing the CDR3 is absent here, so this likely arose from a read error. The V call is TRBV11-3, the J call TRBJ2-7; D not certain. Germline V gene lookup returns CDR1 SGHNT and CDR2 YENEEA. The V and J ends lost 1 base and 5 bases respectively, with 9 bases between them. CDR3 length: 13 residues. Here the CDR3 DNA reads TGTGCCAGCAGCTTAGCGGTCCACCACGAGCAGTACCTC. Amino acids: CASSLAVHHEQYL.

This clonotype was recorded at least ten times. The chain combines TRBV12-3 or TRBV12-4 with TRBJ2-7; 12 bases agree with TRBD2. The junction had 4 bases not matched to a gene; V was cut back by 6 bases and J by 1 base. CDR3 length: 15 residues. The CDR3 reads CASRGTSGLSYEQYF. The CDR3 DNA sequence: TGTGCCAGCAGGGGGACTAGCGGGTTATCCTACGAGCAGTACTTC.

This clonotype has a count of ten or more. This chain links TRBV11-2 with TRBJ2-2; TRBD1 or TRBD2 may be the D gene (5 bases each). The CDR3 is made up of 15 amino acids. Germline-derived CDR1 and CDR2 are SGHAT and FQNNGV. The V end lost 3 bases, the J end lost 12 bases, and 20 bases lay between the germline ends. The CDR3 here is CASSFDPRDGAKLFF. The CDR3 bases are TGTGCCAGCAGCTTTGATCCTCGGGACGGGGCAAAGCTGTTTTTT.

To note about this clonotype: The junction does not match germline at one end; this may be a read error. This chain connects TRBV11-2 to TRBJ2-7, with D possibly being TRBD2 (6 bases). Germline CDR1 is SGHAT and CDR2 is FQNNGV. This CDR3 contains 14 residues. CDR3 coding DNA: TGTGCCAGCAGCCTCGGGACGGAGGGTGGCGAGCACTACTTC. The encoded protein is CASSLGTEGGEHYF.

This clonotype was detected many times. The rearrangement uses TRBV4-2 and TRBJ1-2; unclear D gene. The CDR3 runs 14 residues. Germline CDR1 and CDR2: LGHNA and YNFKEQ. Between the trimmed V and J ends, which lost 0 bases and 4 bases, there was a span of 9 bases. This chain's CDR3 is CASSQEWDTYGYTF. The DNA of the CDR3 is TGTGCCAGCAGCCAAGAGTGGGATACCTATGGCTACACCTTC.

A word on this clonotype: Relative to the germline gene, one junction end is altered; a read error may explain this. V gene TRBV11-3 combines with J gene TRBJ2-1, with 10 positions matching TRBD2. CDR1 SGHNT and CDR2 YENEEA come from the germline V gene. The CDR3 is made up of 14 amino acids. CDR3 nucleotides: TGTGCCAACAGCTTAGGGACTAGCGCTGGTGAGCAGTTCTTC. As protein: CANSLGTSAGEQFF. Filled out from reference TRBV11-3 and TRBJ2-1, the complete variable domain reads EAGVVQSPRYKIIEKKQPVAFWCNPISGHNTLYWYLQNLGQGPELLIRYENEEAVDDSQLPKDRFSAERLKGVDSTLKIQPAELGDSAVYLCANSLGTSAGEQFFGPGTRLTVL.

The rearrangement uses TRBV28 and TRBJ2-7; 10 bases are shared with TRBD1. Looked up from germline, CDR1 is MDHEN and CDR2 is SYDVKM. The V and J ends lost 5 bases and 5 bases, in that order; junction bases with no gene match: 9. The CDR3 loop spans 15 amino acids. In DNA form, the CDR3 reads TGTGCCAGCAGTGCCACCGGGACAGGGGACAACGAGCAGTACTTC. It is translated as CASSATGTGDNEQYF.